One sample yielded the 26 T cell receptor beta chains listed below, sequenced in a study of cytomegalovirus exposure and HLA in healthy donors. The PCR had 60 Vbeta and 13 Jbeta primers. Data came from immunoSEQ multiplex PCR; TCRdb stores just in-frame clones and leaves some out. The sample holds 130,000 to 150,000 clones; 80% are singletons and the top ten take approximately 5.1%. The source material was PBMCs. These receptors were obtained from a male donor in good health and CMV-seronegative.

The chain combines TRBV30 with TRBJ2-7, with 7 bases lining up with TRBD1. Looked up from germline, CDR1 is GTSNPN and CDR2 is SVGIG (reference sequence). This CDR3 region has 17 residues. V was pared by 1 base and J by 2 bases, with 14 bases of the junction left unmatched. For the CDR3, the DNA is TGTGCCTGGAGTGGGGTGGGGACAGTTAGCCCCACCTACGAGCAGTACTTC. Protein sequence: CAWSGVGTVSPTYEQYF.

This clone was counted a single time. The chain recombines TRBV6-5 with TRBJ1-1; D is unresolved. Germline lookup yields CDR1 MNHEY and CDR2 SVGAGI. The CDR3 sequence is 13 residues long. Trimming pared 6 bases from V and 0 bases from J, leaving 8 bases between. The CDR3 loop reads CASRYELNTEAFF. CDR3 coding DNA: TGTGCCAGCAGGTACGAGTTGAACACTGAAGCTTTCTTT.

This chain connects TRBV9 to TRBJ1-1; weak D call: TRBD1 (5 bases). V was shortened by 0 bases and J by 1 base, with 10 bases between the two germline ends. Germline CDR1 SGDLS, CDR2 YYNGEE. The CDR3 totals 15 residues. CDR3 sequence (DNA): TGTGCCAGCAGCGTAGTGGTGGGGGGGAACACTGAAGCTTTCTTT. Translating it yields CASSVVVGGNTEAFF.

This chain connects TRBV4-3 to TRBJ2-1; TRBD2 agrees at 12 bases. The CDR3 totals 16 residues. V lost 1 base to trimming and J lost 6 bases; unmatched junction nucleotides: 4. The germline V gene has CDR1 LGHNA and CDR2 YSLEER. The CDR3 loop reads CASSQVLAGGRNEQFF. CDR3 coding DNA: TGCGCCAGCAGCCAAGTACTAGCGGGGGGCCGCAATGAGCAGTTCTTC.

This chain links TRBV7-3 with TRBJ1-3; D not certain. Germline-derived CDR1 and CDR2 are SGHTA and FQGTGA. V lost 5 bases, J lost 3 bases, and 8 bases lay in between. CDR3 size: 13 residues. CDR3 nucleotides: TGTGCCAGCAGCAATGGACTTGGAAACACCATATATTTT. It encodes CASSNGLGNTIYF. The full variable domain, with the rest looked up from reference TRBV7-3 and TRBJ1-3, is GAGVSQTPSNKVTEKGKYVELRCDPISGHTALYWYRQSLGQGPEFLIYFQGTGAADDSGLPNDRFFAVRPEGSVSTLKIQRTERGDSAVYLCASSNGLGNTIYFGEGSWLTVV.

The rearrangement joins TRBV5-1 to TRBJ2-5, with D possibly TRBD2 on 5 matching bases. Germline assignment: CDR1 SGHRS and CDR2 YFSETQ. The CDR3 spans 15 residues. Trimming took 2 bases from V and 5 from J, leaving 16 bases between them. The CDR3 sequence is CASSFAGWQTETQYF. CDR3 bases: TGCGCCAGCAGCTTTGCGGGTTGGCAAACGGAGACCCAGTACTTC.

V usage is TRBV27 and J usage is TRBJ2-5; D gene ambiguous. The CDR3 spans 13 residues. Germline V gives CDR1 MNHEY, CDR2 SMNVEV (reference sequence). V shed 6 bases and J shed 0 bases, with 8 bases lying between them. The CDR3 reads CASSHQYQETQYF. The DNA for the CDR3 is TGTGCCAGCAGCCACCAGTACCAAGAGACCCAGTACTTC.

This chain joins TRBV4-1 and TRBJ1-2, with TRBD1 matching 8 bases. The junction had 8 bases not matched to a gene; V was cut back by 0 bases and J by 8 bases. The CDR3 has 15 amino acids. Germline loops: CDR1 MGHRA, CDR2 YSYEKL. CDR3 sequence: CASSQDLGRTGGYTF. The CDR3 region has the DNA TGCGCCAGCAGCCAAGATCTCGGTCGGACAGGGGGCTACACCTTC.

This chain uses TRBV7-2 with TRBJ1-1; D perhaps matches TRBD1 (6 bases). Germline CDR1 reads SGHTA; CDR2 reads FQGNSA. The CDR3 sequence is 13 residues long. Between the trimmed V and J ends, which lost 3 bases and 3 bases, there was a span of 8 bases. Here the CDR3 reads CASSFNRDTEAFF. CDR3 sequence (DNA): TGTGCCAGCAGCTTCAACAGGGACACTGAAGCTTTCTTT.

J is TRBJ2-1 and V is TRBV11-3, with 11 bases that match TRBD1. The CDR3 is 15 amino acids. V was clipped by 5 bases and J by 8 bases; unmatched bases: 8. Germline V lookup: CDR1 SGHNT, CDR2 YENEEA. This chain's CDR3 is CASSLRTGGLDEQFF. The CDR3 DNA reads as TGTGCCAGCAGCCTACGGACAGGGGGCCTCGATGAGCAGTTCTTC.

V and J are TRBV2 and TRBJ1-2, with D uncertain. Germline-derived CDR1 and CDR2 are SNHLY and FYNNEI. The CDR3 is 13 amino acids. V lost 3 bases to trimming and J lost 2 bases, with 7 bases between them. This CDR3 reads CASSEGGNYGYTF. CDR3 sequence (DNA): TGTGCCAGCAGTGAGGGAGGGAACTATGGCTACACCTTC.

This chain uses TRBV7-2 with TRBJ2-7; the match to TRBD2 covers 10 bases. The length of the CDR3 is 15 residues. The ends lost 1 base at V and 7 bases at J; junction bases unmatched: 7. Germline CDR1 is SGHTA and CDR2 is FQGNSA. For the CDR3, the DNA is TGTGCCAGCAGCTTAGGCCAGCGGGGGGGGCAAGAGCAGTACTTC. It yields the protein CASSLGQRGGQEQYF.

The V call is TRBV7-2, the J call TRBJ2-1; D remains ambiguous. This CDR3 is built from 14 residues. The V end was cut by 5 bases, the J end by 5 bases, with 13 bases between. CDR1 and CDR2 (germline): SGHTA, FQGNSA. CDR3 protein: CASSHHGSHNEQFF. In nucleotides, the CDR3 is TGTGCCAGCAGCCATCACGGGTCCCACAATGAGCAGTTCTTC.

The chain combines TRBV6-5 with TRBJ2-7; 8 bases line up with TRBD1. The CDR3 covers 13 residues. The junction had 3 bases not matched to a gene; V was cut back by 8 bases and J by 0 bases. Germline V lookup: CDR1 MNHEY, CDR2 SVGAGI. CDR3 sequence (DNA): TGTGCCAGCGGGGACAGGAGCTCCTACGAGCAGTACTTC. It encodes CASGDRSSYEQYF.

CDR3 in amino acids: CASTTRQMNTEAFF. The DNA of the CDR3 is TGTGCCAGCACCACCCGACAAATGAACACTGAAGCTTTCTTT. This rearrangement joins TRBV28 to TRBJ1-1; D is unresolved. The CDR3 sequence is 14 residues long. Germline V gene data show CDR1 as MDHEN and CDR2 as SYDVKM. V was cut by 7 bases and J by 0 bases, with 12 bases left in between.

This chain uses TRBV11-2 with TRBJ2-1; possibly TRBD1 for D (5 bases). The CDR3 spans 15 residues. The V end was cut by 5 bases, the J end by 5 bases, with 16 bases between. Germline values: CDR1 SGHAT, CDR2 FQNNGV. CDR3 loop: CASSRDSLGHNEQFF. CDR3 nucleotides: TGTGCCAGCAGCCGCGACAGTTTGGGGCACAATGAGCAGTTCTTC.

The chain combines TRBV6-4 with TRBJ2-5; TRBD2 might be the D (6 bases). CDR3 length equals 15 residues. Trimming pared 2 bases from V and 5 bases from J, leaving 15 bases between. Germline V CDR1 and CDR2: MRHNA, SNTAGT. The CDR3 protein is CASSDVCGVVETQYF. For the CDR3, the DNA is TGTGCCAGCAGTGACGTTTGCGGGGTCGTGGAGACCCAGTACTTC.

The chain links TRBV2 to TRBJ2-4; 10 bases agree with TRBD2. The CDR3 runs 17 residues. The J segment lost 0 bases and the V segment lost 2 bases, leaving 4 bases of the junction unmatched. Germline V gives CDR1 SNHLY, CDR2 FYNNEI. In DNA form, the CDR3 reads TGTGCCAGCAGTGAACGGATAGCGGGGGGAGCCAAAAACATTCAGTACTTC. This translates into CASSERIAGGAKNIQYF.

The chain joins TRBV5-1 to TRBJ1-4; D might be TRBD1 (6 bases). Germline V gives CDR1 SGHRS, CDR2 YFSETQ. The ends were cut back, 0 bases at V and 3 bases at J, with 12 bases in the middle. CDR3 length: 16 residues. DNA for the CDR3: TGCGCCAGCAGCTTGGTCGGGGGGCGGGCTAATGAAAAACTGTTTTTT. Translating it yields CASSLVGGRANEKLFF.

This clone was found once. The rearrangement joins TRBV30 to TRBJ2-3; 7 nucleotides agree with TRBD2. After removal of 4 bases from V and 5 bases from J, the junction contained 3 bases not matched to a gene. The germline V gene encodes CDR1 GTSNPN and CDR2 SVGIG (reference sequence). The CDR3 loop spans 12 amino acids. In nucleotides, the CDR3 is TGTGCCTGGACTAGCGGTCGAGATACGCAGTATTTT. Its translation is CAWTSGRDTQYF.

The J gene is TRBJ1-2, the V gene TRBV6-6; D is unresolved. The V end was cut by 0 bases, the J end by 6 bases, with 14 bases between. The CDR3 runs 15 residues. CDR1 MNHNY and CDR2 SVGAGI come from the germline V gene (reference sequence). The CDR3 here is CASSYSGLIWDGYTF. In nucleotides, the CDR3 is TGTGCCAGCAGTTACTCCGGACTCATATGGGATGGCTACACCTTC.

The rearrangement links TRBV6-5 to TRBJ2-2; 7 positions agree with TRBD2. The ends lost 0 bases at V and 0 bases at J; junction bases unmatched: 1. Germline V gene data show CDR1 as MNHEY and CDR2 as SVGAGI. The CDR3 runs 16 residues. The CDR3 spells CASSYSGLSNTGELFF. DNA for the CDR3: TGTGCCAGCAGTTACTCGGGACTATCGAACACCGGGGAGCTGTTTTTT.

The chain couples TRBV30 to TRBJ2-7; D is ambiguous. The CDR3 totals 12 residues. V gave up 4 bases and J gave up 4 bases, with 11 bases separating them. The germline gives CDR1 GTSNPN, CDR2 SVGIG (reference sequence). The CDR3 protein is CAWTAAGYEQYF. As DNA, the CDR3 is TGTGCCTGGACCGCGGCCGGTTACGAGCAGTACTTC.

The gene calls are TRBV6-6 and TRBJ2-2; D perhaps matches TRBD1 (6 bases). V was pared by 6 bases and J by 5 bases, with 19 bases between. Looked up from germline, CDR1 is MNHNY and CDR2 is SVGAGI (reference sequence). This CDR3 contains 16 residues. DNA of the CDR3: TGTGCCAGCAGCCAGGGGATTGGGACGAGGACCGGGGAGCTGTTTTTT. It yields the protein CASSQGIGTRTGELFF.

This chain joins TRBV11-2 and TRBJ2-1, with D maybe TRBD1 (6 bases). V lost 0 bases and J 9 bases, leaving 9 bases between the germline ends. Per germline, CDR1 SGHAT and CDR2 FQNNGV. The CDR3 length is 13 residues. The CDR3 region has the DNA TGTGCCAGCAGCTTAGATGAAGGGGGTGAGCAGTTCTTC. Amino acids: CASSLDEGGEQFF.

The genes are TRBV28 and TRBJ1-5, with 7 bases that match TRBD1. V trimming: 6 bases; J trimming: 6 bases; junction bases outside the gene matches: 2. The CDR3 totals 12 residues. Germline CDR1 and CDR2: MDHEN and SYDVKM. The CDR3 DNA is TGTGCCAGCAGAACAGGGGCTCAGCCCCAGCATTTT. As protein: CASRTGAQPQHF. Using reference TRBV28 and TRBJ1-5 for the parts outside the CDR3, the full variable domain is DVKVTQSSRYLVKRTGEKVFLECVQDMDHENMFWYRQDPGLGLRLIYFSYDVKMKEKGDIPEGYSVSREKKERFSLILESASTNQTSMYLCASRTGAQPQHFGDGTRLSIL.